The present T cell receptor (beta chain) was sequenced within a study of patients and donors after allogeneic stem cell transplantation. With 2 bases removed from V and 3 bases from J, the gap between germline ends came to 18 bases. Germline assignment: CDR1 SGHDT and CDR2 YYEEEE. The CDR3 contains 17 residues. There are a few counts of this clonotype. TCRdb passed the RT-PCR reads through MiXCR, listing each CDR3 protein once. This sample yields about 74,000 distinct CDR3 sequences, of which around 27% are seen a single time; around 27% belongs to the top ten. Sequenced: blood, either unsorted or a sorted T cell fraction (not recorded which). The receptor's source is a human donor who was either an allogeneic HSCT recipient or a stem cell or donor lymphocyte infusion donor (not recorded which). It is not recorded whose cells these are; they may come from a transplant donor. The rearrangement uses TRBV5-6 and TRBJ2-1; perhaps D is TRBD1 or TRBD2 (5 bases each). CDR3 in DNA: TGTGCCAGCAGCTTTGGGGACGGGTTTATGATCTACAATGAGCAGTTCTTC. This translates into CASSFGDGFMIYNEQFF.